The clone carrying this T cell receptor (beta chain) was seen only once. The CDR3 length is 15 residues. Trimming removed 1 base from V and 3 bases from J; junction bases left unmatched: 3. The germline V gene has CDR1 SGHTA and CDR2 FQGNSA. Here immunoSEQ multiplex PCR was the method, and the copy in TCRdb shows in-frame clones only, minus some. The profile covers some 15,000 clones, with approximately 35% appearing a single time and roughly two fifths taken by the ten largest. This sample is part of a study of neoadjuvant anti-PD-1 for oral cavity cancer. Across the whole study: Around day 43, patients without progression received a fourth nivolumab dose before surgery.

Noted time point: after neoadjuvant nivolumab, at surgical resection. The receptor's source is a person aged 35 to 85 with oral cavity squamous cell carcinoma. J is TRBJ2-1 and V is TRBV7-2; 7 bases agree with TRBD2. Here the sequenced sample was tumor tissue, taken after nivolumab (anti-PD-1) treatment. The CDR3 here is CASSLDRDYYNEQFF. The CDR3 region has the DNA TGTGCCAGCAGCTTAGACCGGGACTACTACAATGAGCAGTTCTTC.